One and the same sample provided the 24 T cell receptor beta chains below, sequenced in a study of CD4 T cells in relation to SARS-CoV-2 and coronaviruses (dated by TCRdb to 2020 to 2022). The protocol used for the library was the immunoSEQ multiplex PCR assay. This immuneACCESS table, as held by TCRdb, lists in-frame sequences with V and J called but not all clones. Of the missing ones, under half trace to an unresolved V gene in checked studies; the others have no known cause. Within this sample are 15,000 or so clones, with over 60% of them counted one time only. Approximately 11% of the sample comes from the top ten. These receptors have no identified antigens. CD4+ T cells from unexposed donors were collected before the COVID-19 pandemic (2011-2018). Following 10 days of culture, the EasySep CD4+ T cell isolation kit was used to isolate CD4+ T cells. Source material: CD4+ T cells from PBMCs, cultured in vitro. These receptors were collected from a human donor in good health.

The gene calls are TRBV19 and TRBJ2-3; 10 bases are a match to TRBD1. CDR1 and CDR2 (germline): LNHDA, SQIVND (reference sequence). This CDR3 spans 14 amino acids. V dropped 3 bases and J dropped 7; count of bases not matched to a gene: 4. CDR3 amino acids: CASSIRQGANTQYF. The DNA for the CDR3 is TGTGCCAGTAGTATCAGACAGGGGGCAAATACGCAGTATTTT.

The rearrangement uses TRBV24-1 and TRBJ2-1, with D maybe TRBD2 (6 bases). V lost 10 bases, J lost 5 bases, and 11 bases lay in between. CDR3 length: 12 residues. From germline, CDR1 is KGHDR and CDR2 SFDVKD. CDR3 DNA: TGTGCCACTCTTAGCGGTAACAATGAGCAGTTCTTC. Its protein is CATLSGNNEQFF.

J is TRBJ1-2 and V is TRBV3-1 (or the pseudogene TRBV3-2), with 8 nucleotides matching TRBD1. The CDR3 consists of 16 residues. The germline V gene encodes CDR1 LGHDT and CDR2 YNNKEL (reference sequence). V gave up 3 bases and J gave up 4 bases; unmatched junction bases: 10. The CDR3 spells CASSHITGGSRYGYTF. The CDR3 coding sequence is TGTGCCAGCAGCCACATCACAGGGGGTAGTCGCTATGGCTACACCTTC.

The chain joins TRBV12-5 to TRBJ1-1; 8 bases are shared with TRBD1. CDR3 length: 12 amino acids. Germline V gives CDR1 LGHNT, CDR2 FRNRAP. The junction had 1 base not matched to a gene; V was cut back by 5 bases and J by 5 bases. The CDR3 DNA reads as TGTGCTAGTGGTCAGGGGGCGACTGAAGCTTTCTTT. It translates to CASGQGATEAFF.

This sequence joins TRBV5-1 and TRBJ2-3; TRBD1 matches at 9 bases. J was trimmed by 7 bases and V by 4 bases; bases with no gene match: 7. CDR1 and CDR2 (germline): SGHRS, YFSETQ. The CDR3 contains 14 residues. CDR3 nucleotide sequence: TGCGCCAGCAGCGTGGACAGGGGATGGAATACGCAGTATTTT. Its protein product is CASSVDRGWNTQYF.

This chain uses TRBV10-3 with TRBJ2-7, with 7 bases lining up with TRBD1. Unmatched junction bases numbered 10, after V lost 6 bases and J lost 5 bases. CDR3 length: 14 residues. Germline V gives CDR1 ENHRY, CDR2 SYGVKD. DNA of the CDR3: TGTGCCATCAGACAACAGGGGCCGGTGGACGAGCAGTACTTC. The encoded protein is CAIRQQGPVDEQYF.

The chain employs TRBV7-2 and TRBJ2-5; maybe TRBD1 (8 bases). Germline V gene data show CDR1 as SGHTA and CDR2 as FQGNSA. CDR3 length: 15 residues. The ends were cut back, 3 bases at V and 7 bases at J, with 18 bases in the middle. CDR3 in amino acids: CASSLGHTGGATQYF. The CDR3 coding sequence is TGTGCCAGCAGCTTGGGGCATACAGGGGGGGCGACCCAGTACTTC.

The chain employs TRBV7-2 and TRBJ2-5, with D possibly TRBD2 on 5 matching bases. Trimming removed 6 bases from V and 2 bases from J, with 10 bases in between. The CDR3 runs 13 residues. CDR1 SGHTA and CDR2 FQGNSA come from the germline V gene. The CDR3 reads CASRPAEQETQYF. In DNA, the CDR3 is TGTGCCAGCAGACCAGCGGAGCAAGAGACCCAGTACTTC.

This chain connects TRBV9 to TRBJ2-3; D perhaps matches TRBD2 (6 bases). V shed 0 bases and J shed 2 bases, with 10 bases lying between them. From germline, CDR1 is SGDLS and CDR2 YYNGEE. The CDR3 is 15 residues long. CDR3 coding DNA: TGTGCCAGCAGCGTAGGACTAGAACTCACAGATACGCAGTATTTT. Encoded protein: CASSVGLELTDTQYF.

This clone has only a few counts. The chain has TRBV7-9 and TRBJ2-7; D may be TRBD1 (5 bases). The germline CDR1 and CDR2 sequences are SEHNR and FQNEAQ (reference sequence). V shed 5 bases and J shed 2 bases, with 10 bases lying between them. This CDR3 comprises 13 residues. In nucleotides, the CDR3 is TGTGCCAGCAGCCGACAGCGTACCTACGAGCAGTACTTC. Amino acids: CASSRQRTYEQYF.

This chain joins TRBV5-5 and TRBJ1-2; 8 nucleotides line up with TRBD1. The ends lost 3 bases at V and 6 bases at J; junction bases unmatched: 16. CDR3 size: 17 residues. CDR1 SGHKS and CDR2 YYEKEE come from the germline V gene (reference sequence). The CDR3 protein is CASSSQWRGQVGDGYTF. CDR3 nucleotides: TGTGCCAGCAGCTCCCAATGGCGGGGACAGGTGGGTGATGGCTACACCTTC.

This clone is medium-sized (0.01 to 0.1%). The V gene is TRBV19, the J gene TRBJ1-6, with D hard to call. The length of the CDR3 is 14 residues. The germline V gene has CDR1 LNHDA and CDR2 SQIVND (reference sequence). V lost 1 base and J 7 bases, leaving 8 bases between the germline ends. CDR3 in amino acids: CASSIAGVNSPLHF. As DNA, the CDR3 is TGTGCCAGTAGTATAGCAGGTGTGAATTCACCCCTCCACTTT. Based on the CDR3 plus reference TRBV19 and TRBJ1-6, the full variable domain is DGGITQSPKYLFRKEGQNVTLSCEQNLNHDAMYWYRQDPGQGLRLIYYSQIVNDFQKGDIAEGYSVSREKKESFPLTVTSAQKNPTAFYLCASSIAGVNSPLHFGNGTRLTVT.

The chain joins TRBV5-1 to TRBJ2-1, with 13 bases that match TRBD2. CDR1 is SGHRS, CDR2 YFSETQ, per germline. CDR3 size: 17 residues. J was trimmed by 1 base and V by 3 bases; bases with no gene match: 4. In DNA, the CDR3 is TGCGCCAGCAGCTCCAGGACTAGCGGGAGTTCCTACAATGAGCAGTTCTTC. Translation gives CASSSRTSGSSYNEQFF.

The chain carries TRBV19 and TRBJ1-2, with 7 bases aligning to TRBD1. With V trimmed by 7 bases and J by 8 bases, 10 bases remained unmatched. The V gene's germline CDR1 is LNHDA and CDR2 SQIVND (reference sequence). The CDR3 totals 13 residues. The CDR3, as DNA: TGTGCCAGTAAGCTGGAGGGGGCGGGAGGCTACACCTTC. Translation: CASKLEGAGGYTF.

The chain employs TRBV25-1 and TRBJ1-2; TRBD1 aligns across 9 bases. The length of the CDR3 is 12 residues. The V gene's germline CDR1 is MGHDK and CDR2 SYGVNS. Trimming cost V 6 bases and J 8 bases; bases outside gene matches: 4. CDR3 sequence (DNA): TGTGCCAGCAGACAGGGGGCGGGCGGCTACACCTTC. Amino acids: CASRQGAGGYTF.

The table lists this clone with a few counts. The V gene is TRBV19, the J gene TRBJ2-5, with 10 nucleotides matching TRBD1. CDR1 LNHDA and CDR2 SQIVND come from the germline V gene (reference sequence). CDR3 length equals 15 residues. V lost 4 bases to trimming and J lost 4 bases; unmatched junction nucleotides: 6. CDR3: CASSTRTGGGETQYF. CDR3 nucleotides: TGTGCCAGTAGTACGCGGACAGGGGGAGGAGAGACCCAGTACTTC. Using reference TRBV19 and TRBJ2-5 for the parts outside the CDR3, the full variable domain is DGGITQSPKYLFRKEGQNVTLSCEQNLNHDAMYWYRQDPGQGLRLIYYSQIVNDFQKGDIAEGYSVSREKKESFPLTVTSAQKNPTAFYLCASSTRTGGGETQYFGPGTRLLVL.

In its sample, this clone ranks as large. The genes are TRBV5-5 and TRBJ1-2; 7 nucleotides agree with TRBD1. This CDR3 region has 13 residues. J was trimmed by 3 bases and V by 5 bases; bases with no gene match: 4. Germline V gene data show CDR1 as SGHKS and CDR2 as YYEKEE (reference sequence). The CDR3 reads CASSEGQYYGYTF. CDR3 coding DNA: TGTGCCAGCAGTGAGGGACAGTACTATGGCTACACCTTC. The full variable domain, rest sourced from reference TRBV5-5 and TRBJ1-2, is DAGVTQSPTHLIKTRGQQVTLRCSPISGHKSVSWYQQVLGQGPQFIFQYYEKEERGRGNFPDRFSARQFPNYSSELNVNALLLGDSALYLCASSEGQYYGYTFGSGTRLTVV.

This chain uses TRBV5-1 with TRBJ2-7; perhaps TRBD1 as D (5 bases). Trimming cost V 1 base and J 1 base, with 9 bases left between them. The CDR3 has 14 residues. Per germline, CDR1 SGHRS and CDR2 YFSETQ. The CDR3 protein is CASSLIDRSYEQYF. The CDR3 DNA sequence: TGCGCCAGCAGCTTGATTGACAGATCCTACGAGCAGTACTTC.

The chain couples TRBV5-1 to TRBJ2-7; D unclear. Germline V gene lookup returns CDR1 SGHRS and CDR2 YFSETQ. V shed 1 base and J shed 7 bases, with 6 bases lying between them. There are 11 residues in the CDR3. In DNA, the CDR3 is TGCGCCAGCAGCTTGATGGAAGAGCAGTACTTC. Translation gives CASSLMEEQYF. The variable domain in full, with the rest retrieved from reference TRBV5-1 and TRBJ2-7, is KAGVTQTPRYLIKTRGQQVTLSCSPISGHRSVSWYQQTPGQGLQFLFEYFSETQRNKGNFPGRFSGRQFSNSRSEMNVSTLELGDSALYLCASSLMEEQYFGPGTRLTVT.

This chain connects TRBV30 to TRBJ2-5, with 12 bases fitting TRBD2. J lost 5 bases, V lost 0 bases, and 4 bases had no gene match. Looked up from germline, CDR1 is GTSNPN and CDR2 is SVGIG (reference sequence). The CDR3 covers 15 residues. CDR3 residues: CAWSVTTSGSETQYF. CDR3 sequence (DNA): TGTGCCTGGAGTGTCACGACTAGCGGGAGTGAGACCCAGTACTTC.

This chain connects TRBV9 to TRBJ1-2; D gene uncertain. The CDR3 spans 13 residues. Germline loops: CDR1 SGDLS, CDR2 YYNGEE. V lost 0 bases and J 8 bases, leaving 11 bases between the germline ends. CDR3 in amino acids: CASSVEGGYGYTF. CDR3 sequence (DNA): TGTGCCAGCAGCGTAGAGGGTGGGTACGGCTACACCTTC.

This clone has just a few counts. The chain carries TRBV5-5 and TRBJ1-5; D gene uncertain. The ends were cut back, 0 bases at V and 4 bases at J, with 11 bases in the middle. The CDR3 is 15 amino acids. Germline CDR1 and CDR2: SGHKS and YYEKEE (reference sequence). CDR3 nucleotide sequence: TGTGCCAGCAGCTTGGCTGGTGGTTGGAATCAGCCCCAGCATTTT. This codes for CASSLAGGWNQPQHF.

V is TRBV4-1 and J is TRBJ1-2; no clear D. Trimming stripped 8 bases from V and 7 bases from J, with 5 bases between. Per the germline V gene, CDR1 is MGHRA and CDR2 is YSYEKL. The CDR3 contains 9 residues. Here the CDR3 reads CASGSGYTF. The CDR3 nucleotides read TGCGCCAGCGGCTCTGGCTACACCTTC.

The rearrangement links TRBV3-1 (or the pseudogene TRBV3-2) to TRBJ2-7; 9 positions agree with TRBD1. Germline V gene sequence: CDR1 LGHDT, CDR2 YNNKEL (reference sequence). The CDR3 consists of 16 residues. Trimming at V came to 4 bases and at J to 2 bases, leaving 9 bases not matched to a gene. CDR3 sequence (DNA): TGTGCCAGCAGCCGGGGTGTTGGGGACAGGGCCTACGAGCAGTACTTC. Protein: CASSRGVGDRAYEQYF.